The T cell receptor beta chain described here comes from a study of Graves' ophthalmopathy and Graves' hyperthyroidism. This clonotype was observed many times. Trimming cost V 9 bases and J 0 bases; bases outside gene matches: 4. The germline V gene encodes CDR1 KGHDR and CDR2 SFDVKD. CDR3 length: 13 amino acids. TCR beta CDR3 amplification used RNA transcripts. The authors performed first-round RT-PCR with HTBI primers and then a second-round multiplex PCR. Each CDR3 protein gets one entry after TCRdb re-called the multiplex PCR reads with MiXCR. This repertoire shows 660,000 or so distinct CDR3 sequences, about 38% found once; its top ten account for more than 2.5%.

Input material: peripheral blood. The V call is TRBV24-1, the J call TRBJ2-7; 7 bases agree with TRBD2. This sequence originates from an adult man with Graves' ophthalmopathy. The CDR3 sequence is CATQGLGSYEQYF. The CDR3 DNA reads TGTGCCACCCAAGGACTAGGCTCCTACGAGCAGTACTTC.